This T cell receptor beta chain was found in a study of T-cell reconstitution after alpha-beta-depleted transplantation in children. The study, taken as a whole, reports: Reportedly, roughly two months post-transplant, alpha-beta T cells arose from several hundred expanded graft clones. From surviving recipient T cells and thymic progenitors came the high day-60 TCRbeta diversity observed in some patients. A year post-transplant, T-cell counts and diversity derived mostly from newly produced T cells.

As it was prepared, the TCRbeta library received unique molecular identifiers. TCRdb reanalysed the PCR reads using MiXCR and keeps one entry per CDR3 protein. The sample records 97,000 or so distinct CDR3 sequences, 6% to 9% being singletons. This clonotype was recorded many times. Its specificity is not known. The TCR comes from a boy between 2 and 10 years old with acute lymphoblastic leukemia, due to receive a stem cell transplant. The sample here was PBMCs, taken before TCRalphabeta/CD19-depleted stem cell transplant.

This CDR3 is CASSPTSGGPGETQYF. The CDR3 DNA sequence: TGTGCCAGCAGCCCGACTAGCGGGGGGCCCGGAGAGACCCAGTACTTC. J is TRBJ2-5 and V is TRBV5-4, with TRBD2 identical over 13 bases. CDR1 SGHNT and CDR2 YYREEE come from the germline V gene (reference sequence). This CDR3 has 16 residues. With V trimmed by 4 bases and J by 4 bases, 7 bases remained unmatched.